The T cell receptor (beta chain) described here comes from a study of Ad26.COV2.S vaccination and SARS-CoV-2 variants. Remarks on this clone: Its antigen is undetermined.

The treatment was: roughly 20 received Ad26.COV2.S at low or high dose, single or two shots; 5 received placebo; per-sample allocation not given. Material that was analyzed had been drawn on day 63 after the first vaccine or placebo injection. Cohort 1b enrolled adults aged 18-55 years in Boston. General observations from the study: Post-vaccination breadth of spike-specific CD8+ and CD4+ T cell responses was reportedly substantial.

TCRdb keeps only in-frame clones here, not all; method: immunoSEQ multiplex PCR. The data show hundreds of thousands of clones, roughly 87% seen once. This receptor was obtained from a person between 18 and 59 years old who received the Ad26.COV2.S COVID-19 vaccine or a placebo. Sequenced material: peripheral blood, taken in a trial of Ad26.COV2.S vaccine versus placebo.

CDR3: CASSQDGLGGASGNTIYF. The CDR3 nucleotides are TGCGCCAGCAGCCAAGATGGCTTGGGAGGGGCGTCCGGAAACACCATATATTTT. The genes are TRBV4-1 and TRBJ1-3; the D gene is possibly TRBD1 (5 bases). The germline CDR1 and CDR2 sequences are MGHRA and YSYEKL. Deletions cut 0 bases from V and 4 bases from J, with 19 bases between. The CDR3 consists of 18 residues.